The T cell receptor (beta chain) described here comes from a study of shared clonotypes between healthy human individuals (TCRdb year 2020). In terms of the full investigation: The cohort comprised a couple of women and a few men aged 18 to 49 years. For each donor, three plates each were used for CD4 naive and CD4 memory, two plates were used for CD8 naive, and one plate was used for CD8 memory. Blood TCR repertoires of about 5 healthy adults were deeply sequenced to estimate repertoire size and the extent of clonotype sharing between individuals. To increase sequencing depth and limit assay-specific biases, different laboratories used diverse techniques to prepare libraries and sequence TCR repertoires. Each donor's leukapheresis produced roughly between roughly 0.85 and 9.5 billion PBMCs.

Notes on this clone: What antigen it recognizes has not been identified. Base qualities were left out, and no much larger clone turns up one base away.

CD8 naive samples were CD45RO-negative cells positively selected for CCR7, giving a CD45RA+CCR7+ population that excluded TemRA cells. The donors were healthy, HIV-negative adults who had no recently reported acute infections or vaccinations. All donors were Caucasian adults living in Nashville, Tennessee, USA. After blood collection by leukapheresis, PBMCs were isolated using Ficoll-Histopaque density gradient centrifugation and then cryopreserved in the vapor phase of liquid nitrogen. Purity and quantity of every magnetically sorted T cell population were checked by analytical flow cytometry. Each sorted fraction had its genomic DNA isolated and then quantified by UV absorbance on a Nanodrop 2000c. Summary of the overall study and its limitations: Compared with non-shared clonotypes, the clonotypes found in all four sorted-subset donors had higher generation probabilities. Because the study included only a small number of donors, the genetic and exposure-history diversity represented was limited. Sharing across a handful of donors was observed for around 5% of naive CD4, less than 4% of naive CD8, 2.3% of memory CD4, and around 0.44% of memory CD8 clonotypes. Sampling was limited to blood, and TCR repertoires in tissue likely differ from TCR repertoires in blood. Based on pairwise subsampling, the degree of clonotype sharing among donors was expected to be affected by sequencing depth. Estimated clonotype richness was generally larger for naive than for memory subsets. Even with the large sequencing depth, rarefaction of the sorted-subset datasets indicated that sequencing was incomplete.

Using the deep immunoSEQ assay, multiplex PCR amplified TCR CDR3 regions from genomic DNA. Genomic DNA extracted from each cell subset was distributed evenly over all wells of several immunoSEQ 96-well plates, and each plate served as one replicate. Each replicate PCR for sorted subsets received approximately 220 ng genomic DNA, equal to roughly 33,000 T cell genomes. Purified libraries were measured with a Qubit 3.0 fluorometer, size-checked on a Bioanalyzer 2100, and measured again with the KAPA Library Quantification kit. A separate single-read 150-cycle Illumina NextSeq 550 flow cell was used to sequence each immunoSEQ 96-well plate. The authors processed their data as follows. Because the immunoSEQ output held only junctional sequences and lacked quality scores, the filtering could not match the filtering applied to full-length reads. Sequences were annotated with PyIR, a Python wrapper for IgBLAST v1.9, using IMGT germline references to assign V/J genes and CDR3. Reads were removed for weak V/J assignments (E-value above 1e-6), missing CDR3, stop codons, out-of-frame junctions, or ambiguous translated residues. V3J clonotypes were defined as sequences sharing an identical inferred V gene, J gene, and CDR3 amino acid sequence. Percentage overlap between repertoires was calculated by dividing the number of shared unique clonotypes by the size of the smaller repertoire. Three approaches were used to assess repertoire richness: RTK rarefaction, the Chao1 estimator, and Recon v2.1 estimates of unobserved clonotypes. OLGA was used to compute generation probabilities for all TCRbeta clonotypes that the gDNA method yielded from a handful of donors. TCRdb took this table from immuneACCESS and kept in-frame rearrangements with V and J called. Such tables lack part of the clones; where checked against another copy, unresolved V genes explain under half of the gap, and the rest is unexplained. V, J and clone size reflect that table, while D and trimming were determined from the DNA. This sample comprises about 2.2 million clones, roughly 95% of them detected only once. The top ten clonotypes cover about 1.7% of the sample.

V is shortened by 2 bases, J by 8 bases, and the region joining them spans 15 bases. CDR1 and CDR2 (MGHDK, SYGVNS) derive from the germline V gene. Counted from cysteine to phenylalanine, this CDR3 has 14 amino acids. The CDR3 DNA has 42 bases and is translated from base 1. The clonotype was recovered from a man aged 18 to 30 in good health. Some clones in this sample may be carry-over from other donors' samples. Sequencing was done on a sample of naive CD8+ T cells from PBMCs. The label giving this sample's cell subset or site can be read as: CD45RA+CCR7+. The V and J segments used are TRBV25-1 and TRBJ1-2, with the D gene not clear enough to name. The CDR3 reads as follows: CASSELWAASGYTF. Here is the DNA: TGTGCCAGCAGTGAACTATGGGCCGCCTCGGGCTACACCTTC.